This TCR beta chain was captured in a study of T cells after yellow fever vaccination. Study outcomes and limitations: Across the CD4 and CD8 compartments, a small share of clonotypes was present in both.

In this sample, this clonotype turned up a few times. The antigen remains unidentified. Production of TCR cDNA was by 5'RACE template switching, which also added a universal primer site and UMIs. One entry per CDR3 protein, called by TCRdb with MiXCR from the 5' RACE reads. The table lists about 320,000 distinct CDR3 sequences, around 4.3% of them singletons. Germline assignment: CDR1 DFQATT and CDR2 SNEGSKA (reference sequence). J lost 4 bases, V lost 6 bases, and 8 bases had no gene match. The CDR3 sequence is 13 residues long. The origin of this receptor is a man between 18 and 35 years old who received the YFV17D yellow fever vaccine. This specimen consisted of PBMCs, obtained 15 days after the yellow fever booster vaccination. The chain employs TRBV20-1 and TRBJ1-1; 7 nucleotides line up with TRBD1. This CDR3 is CSAVEGAITEAFF. CDR3 coding DNA: TGCAGTGCGGTGGAGGGGGCAATCACTGAAGCTTTCTTT.